Presented here are 15 T cell receptor beta chains from one specimen sequenced in a study of T cell repertoires in cytomegalovirus infection. TCRdb re-called the reads through MiXCR, storing one row per CDR3 protein. The repertoire holds 560,000 or so distinct CDR3 sequences, with about 15% as singletons. Specimen: CD8+ T cells from PBMCs. Source of these receptors: a human donor in good health (CMV status not recorded). Some clones in this sample may be carry-over from other donors' samples.

This clonotype was observed a few times. The rearrangement links TRBV14 to TRBJ1-1; 8 bases line up with TRBD1. V lost 3 bases and J lost 0; bases outside the gene matches: 9. This CDR3 comprises 17 residues. Germline V gene data show CDR1 as SGHDN and CDR2 as FVKESK. The DNA for the CDR3 is TGTGCCAGCAGCCATATAGGGACAGGATTAATGAACACTGAAGCTTTCTTT. Protein product: CASSHIGTGLMNTEAFF.

This chain connects TRBV6-5 to TRBJ2-5; TRBD1 matches 7 bases. V gave up 2 bases and J gave up 4 bases; unmatched junction bases: 7. CDR1 and CDR2 (germline): MNHEY, SVGAGI. CDR3 size: 15 residues. The CDR3 here is CASSYEQGVLETQYF. In nucleotides, the CDR3 is TGTGCCAGCAGTTACGAGCAGGGGGTGTTAGAGACCCAGTACTTC.

V usage is TRBV19 and J usage is TRBJ1-1; the D is unclear. Looked up from germline, CDR1 is LNHDA and CDR2 is SQIVND (reference sequence). Trimming stripped 8 bases from V and 3 bases from J, with 10 bases between. CDR3 size: 12 residues. CDR3 loop: CASPKQDTEAFF. The CDR3, as DNA: TGTGCCAGTCCTAAGCAGGACACTGAAGCTTTCTTT.

This clonotype was seen just once. The chain couples TRBV5-4 to TRBJ1-5; no definite D call. The V end lost 4 bases, the J end lost 5 bases, and 10 bases lay between the germline ends. The germline gives CDR1 SGHNT, CDR2 YYREEE (reference sequence). This CDR3 has 13 residues. The CDR3 coding sequence is TGTGCCAGCAGCCAGGACGGATATCAGCCCCAGCATTTT. Protein product: CASSQDGYQPQHF.

V is TRBV5-4 and J is TRBJ1-2; the match to TRBD1 covers 8 bases. CDR1 is SGHNT and CDR2 is YYREEE in the germline V gene (reference sequence). This CDR3 spans 16 amino acids. Trimming removed 3 bases from V and 2 bases from J; junction bases left unmatched: 9. The DNA for the CDR3 is TGTGCCAGCAGCTCCATCACGGCAGGGGGCAACTATGGCTACACCTTC. Protein product: CASSSITAGGNYGYTF.

The CDR3 loop is CASMGSDPRETQYF. The CDR3 DNA reads TGCGCCTCCATGGGGTCCGATCCAAGGGAGACCCAGTACTTC. This rearrangement joins TRBV5-1 to TRBJ2-5, with D hard to call. This CDR3 region has 14 residues. V was shortened by 10 bases and J by 5 bases, with 21 bases between the two germline ends. In germline, CDR1 is SGHRS, CDR2 YFSETQ.

This clonotype was picked up many times. CDR3 region: CASSRPGLRTQYF. CDR3 coding DNA: TGTGCCAGCAGCCGCCCGGGACTGCGGACGCAGTATTTT. The J gene is TRBJ2-3, the V gene TRBV7-8; weak D call: TRBD2 (6 bases). Looked up from germline, CDR1 is SGHVS and CDR2 is FQNEAQ. There are 13 residues in the CDR3. V lost 5 bases and J lost 9, with 15 bases in between. Based on the CDR3 plus reference TRBV7-8 and TRBJ2-3, the full variable domain is GAGVSQSPRYKVAKRGQDVALRCDPISGHVSLFWYQQALGQGPEFLTYFQNEAQLDKSGLPSDRFFAERPEGSVSTLKIQRTQQEDSAVYLCASSRPGLRTQYFGPGTRLTVL.

This clonotype occurred many times. The chain uses TRBV28 and TRBJ1-1, with 7 bases that match TRBD1. CDR1 is MDHEN and CDR2 is SYDVKM in the germline V gene. The V segment lost 6 bases and the J segment 1 base; nucleotides outside the gene matches: 11. The CDR3 sequence is 16 residues long. The CDR3, as DNA: TGTGCCAGCAGCTTTAGCTTTCGACAGGGGAACACTGAAGCTTTCTTT. Protein sequence: CASSFSFRQGNTEAFF.

The genes are TRBV6-1 and TRBJ2-7; D gene ambiguous. Trimming stripped 2 bases from V and 0 bases from J, with 11 bases between. This CDR3 region has 15 residues. Germline V gene data show CDR1 as MNHNS and CDR2 as SASEGT. In DNA form, the CDR3 reads TGTGCCAGCAGTGAATACGGTTCTAGCTCCTACGAGCAGTACTTC. It is translated as CASSEYGSSSYEQYF.

Ten or more counts support this clonotype. The J gene is TRBJ2-3, the V gene TRBV4-2; D gene unclear. V dropped 2 bases and J dropped 10 bases, with 16 bases sitting between them. In germline, CDR1 is LGHNA, CDR2 YNFKEQ. This CDR3 spans 14 amino acids. The CDR3 DNA reads TGTGCCAGCAGCCAACTTCAATATGCCGCAGCGCAGTATTTT. The encoded protein is CASSQLQYAAAQYF.

In its sample, this clonotype was seen a few times. CDR3 loop: CASRDMTGYGYTF. CDR3 coding DNA: TGTGCCAGCAGGGATATGACAGGGTATGGCTACACCTTC. V usage is TRBV7-9 and J usage is TRBJ1-2; 7 bases map to TRBD1. The CDR3 runs to 13 residues. Looked up from germline, CDR1 is SEHNR and CDR2 is FQNEAQ (reference sequence). J was trimmed by 5 bases and V by 6 bases; bases with no gene match: 6.

This clonotype came up a few times. The rearrangement uses TRBV7-9 and TRBJ2-7; no firm D call. The CDR3 spans 12 residues. Trimming removed 2 bases from V and 6 bases from J, with 8 bases in between. Germline loops: CDR1 SEHNR, CDR2 FQNEAQ (reference sequence). CDR3 residues: CASSLLASEQYF. Written as DNA, the CDR3 is TGTGCCAGCAGCTTATTGGCATCCGAGCAGTACTTC.

This rearrangement joins TRBV9 to TRBJ2-2; D ambiguous. The germline V gene has CDR1 SGDLS and CDR2 YYNGEE. Trimming shortened V by 2 bases and J by 8 bases, and 10 bases separated the two germline ends. The CDR3 extends over 13 amino acids. CDR3 sequence reads: CASSVSRAGELFF. The CDR3 DNA sequence: TGTGCCAGCAGCGTTTCACGGGCGGGGGAGCTGTTTTTT.

V usage is TRBV12-5 and J usage is TRBJ1-2, with unresolved D. Germline CDR1 LGHNT, CDR2 FRNRAP. The CDR3 spans 13 residues. V was pared by 1 base and J by 1 base, with 4 bases between. This chain's CDR3 is CASGLDYNYGYTF. The CDR3 DNA reads TGTGCTAGTGGTTTGGACTATAACTATGGCTACACCTTC.

This clonotype was seen at least ten times. The genes are TRBV4-2 and TRBJ2-2; TRBD2 agrees at 12 bases. This CDR3 comprises 18 residues. The germline CDR1 and CDR2 sequences are LGHNA and YNFKEQ. With 4 bases clipped from V and 1 base from J, the junction kept 7 bases outside the gene matches. Here the CDR3 reads CASSPATSGGENTGELFF. CDR3 sequence (DNA): TGTGCCAGCAGCCCGGCGACTAGCGGGGGAGAGAACACCGGGGAGCTGTTTTTT.